Listed below are T cell receptor beta chains from one sample, sequenced in a study of human T cells and chemical hapten exposure. TCRdb used MiXCR to reprocess the RACE reads, holding one entry per CDR3 protein. Seen here are roughly 130,000 distinct CDR3 sequences, roughly 12% observed once, and the top ten hold around 2.5%. The sample was whole blood, taken in connection with sensitization to the hapten diphenylcyclopropenone (DPC). The receptors were gathered from a woman between 45 and 65 years old with alopecia areata. Some clones in this sample may be carry-over from other donors' samples. CDR3s include the opening cysteine and the closing phenylalanine or tryptophan.

v_gene,j_gene,CDR3aa
TRBV5-1,TRBJ2-2,CASSLDPGKNTGELFF
TRBV10-3,TRBJ2-7,CAIGAARLAGAYEQYF
TRBV29-1,TRBJ2-7,CSVLGQGVYEQYF
TRBV25-1,TRBJ1-1,CASSPGGGKAEAFF
TRBV7-9,TRBJ2-7,CASSWEDEQYF
TRBV7-2,TRBJ2-1,CASSSGDWGSSREQFF
TRBV12-3/TRBV12-4,TRBJ2-7,CASSLGSDEQYF
TRBV7-8,TRBJ2-3,CASSFYNGDTQYF
TRBV12-3/TRBV12-4,TRBJ2-1,CASSLLGLRCFF
TRBV12-5,TRBJ2-2,CASGPTRGELFF
TRBV9,TRBJ1-5,CASSVSGGDGQPQHF
TRBV5-1,TRBJ2-3,CASSPGLAGGTQYF
TRBV20-1,TRBJ1-2,CSARLDRAVGYTF
TRBV9,TRBJ2-5,CASSVGLAGAQETQYF
TRBV29-1,TRBJ2-5,CSVEEKRQETQYF
TRBV3-1,TRBJ2-3,CASSQTSGGGGSTDTQYF
TRBV13,TRBJ1-5,CASSLGRGDDQPQHF
TRBV12-5,TRBJ2-1,CASGLVYGDRSNEQFF
TRBV27,TRBJ1-5,CASSSINQPQHF
TRBV7-2,TRBJ2-4,CASSLTVGNIQYF
TRBV29-1,TRBJ2-5,CSVPGTQETQYF
TRBV5-1,TRBJ2-2,CASSLYDTGELFF
TRBV7-8,TRBJ1-5,CASSLGLSQPQHF
TRBV29-1,TRBJ2-1,CRGGRAYNEQFF
TRBV5-1,TRBJ2-1,CASSLDGPTYNEQFF
TRBV29-1,TRBJ2-1,CSGGQGNEQFF
TRBV28,TRBJ2-7,CASSLLRLAGGSHEQYF
TRBV7-9,TRBJ1-4,CASSLATGGNEKLFF
TRBV27,TRBJ2-7,CASSRGQAYEQYF
TRBV6-1,TRBJ2-5,CASSESTREETQYF
TRBV7-2,TRBJ2-7,CASSFVPGLGAKNEQYF
TRBV12-3/TRBV12-4,TRBJ2-7,CASSFTPSGAYEQYF
TRBV12-3/TRBV12-4,TRBJ2-4,CASSLGGKNIQYF
TRBV20-1,TRBJ1-2,CSATRLRGEGYTF
TRBV27,TRBJ2-1,CASSFSRYNEQFF
TRBV29-1,TRBJ2-7,CSVFNGGSYEQYF
TRBV9,TRBJ1-3,CASSVEVHLTGNTIYF
TRBV4-1,TRBJ2-5,CASSPDPQETQYF
TRBV28,TRBJ2-3,CASSLAGGPRADTQYF
TRBV4-1,TRBJ1-1,CASSQEGKGRTEAFF
TRBV21-1,TRBJ2-1,CASSPGTGAYNEQFF
TRBV27,TRBJ2-5,CASSLFLEETQYF
TRBV18,TRBJ2-7,CASSSRQGRDEQYF